The rows below give T cell receptor beta chains drawn from one sample of a study of blood T cells in healthy people across ages. MiXCR was run by TCRdb on the 5' RACE reads, yielding one entry per CDR3 protein. The sample has about 500,000 distinct CDR3 sequences, nearly 25% seen once. The data were also submitted as part of a second study, on T cells of mothers and their children.

The sample was blood. Receptors were obtained from a boy aged 5-17 years in good health. The CDR3 runs from the conserved cysteine through the conserved F or W. The D gene is left open where the match is weak. Size tells how often a clone was seen (once, few, many) or the class of an expanded clone, and some rows leave it out.

clone_size | j_call | d_call | v_call | cdr3_nt | cdr3_aa
. | TRBJ2-5 | . | TRBV28 | TGTGCCAGCAGTTTTCAGGGATCGGGGGAGACCCAGTACTTC | CASSFQGSGETQYF
few | TRBJ2-3 | TRBD1 | TRBV6-1 | TGTGCCAGCACTATGGGACAGAGCGTAGATACGCAGTATTTT | CASTMGQSVDTQYF
few | TRBJ1-2 | . | TRBV28 | TGTGCCAGCAGCCCAGGGTACGGTCGCTATGGCTACACCTTC | CASSPGYGRYGYTF
few | TRBJ2-3 | TRBD2 | TRBV5-1 | TGCGCCAGCAGCTTAGCGGGAGGTATCCCAGATACGCAGTATTTT | CASSLAGGIPDTQYF
. | TRBJ2-3 | TRBD2 | TRBV30 | TGTGCCTTACAGCGGGGTCCAAGCACAGATACGCAGTATTTT | CALQRGPSTDTQYF
many | TRBJ2-1 | . | TRBV15 | TGTGCCACCAGCAAGGGGTCGAACCGAGATGAGCAGTTCTTC | CATSKGSNRDEQFF
. | TRBJ1-2 | . | TRBV28 | TGTGCCAGCAGGTTCGGGACAACTTATGGCTACACCTTC | CASRFGTTYGYTF
. | TRBJ2-2 | TRBD1 | TRBV6-5 | TGTGCCAGCAGGGGGACAGGGGTTAACACCGGGGAGCTGTTTTTT | CASRGTGVNTGELFF
. | TRBJ1-1 | . | TRBV11-2 | TGTGCCAGCAGCCCAGCTAGACAGACTCCCAAAGCTTTCTTT | CASSPARQTPKAFF
. | TRBJ2-2 | . | TRBV28 | TGTGCCAGCTGCGACCGTAACACCGGGGAGCTGTTTTTT | CASCDRNTGELFF
. | TRBJ2-7 | . | TRBV19 | TGTGCCAGTAGTGCCACAGGGGCGGGAATCTACGAGCAGTACTTC | CASSATGAGIYEQYF
few | TRBJ2-1 | TRBD2 | TRBV28 | TGTGCCAGCAGTTTAATAGGACTAGCGGGAGGGTCCTCCGACAATGAGCAGTTCTTC | CASSLIGLAGGSSDNEQFF
once | TRBJ1-2 | TRBD1 | TRBV20-1 | TGCAGTGCTAGAGAGGCAGGGGGCACGGCATTCGATGGCTACACCTTC | CSAREAGGTAFDGYTF
. | TRBJ1-1 | . | TRBV6-5 | TGTGCCAGCAGTCCTTCTCGGTTGGACGGTGAAGCTTTCTTT | CASSPSRLDGEAFF
few | TRBJ2-1 | TRBD2 | TRBV7-8 | TGTGCCAGCAGCTCCAGCGGGGGGGCGTTCGGGAATGAGCAGTTCTTC | CASSSSGGAFGNEQFF
once | TRBJ2-3 | TRBD2 | TRBV5-1 | TGCGCCAGCAGCTTGCCCCAGCTAGCGGGAAACACAGATACGCAGTATTTT | CASSLPQLAGNTDTQYF
. | TRBJ2-7 | TRBD1 | TRBV5-1 | TGCGCCAGCAGACCGGGACAGGGGGCTTACGAGCAGCACTTC | CASRPGQGAYEQHF
. | TRBJ1-5 | . | TRBV6-2/TRBV6-3 | TGTGCCAGCAGTTACTCTGTCATGGGCAATCAGCCCCAGCATTTT | CASSYSVMGNQPQHF
. | TRBJ2-6 | . | TRBV7-2 | TGTGCCAGCAGCCCTCAGGTCCAAACCTCTGGGGCCAACGTCCTGACTTTC | CASSPQVQTSGANVLTF
. | TRBJ2-1 | TRBD2 | TRBV29-1 | TGCAGCGCCGAAGCCCGGGACTACCCCTACAATGAGCAGTTCTTC | CSAEARDYPYNEQFF
. | TRBJ2-3 | . | TRBV5-1 | TGCGCCAGCAGCTTGTATTTGCGCCAGTCAGATACGCAGTATTTT | CASSLYLRQSDTQYF
. | TRBJ2-7 | . | TRBV9 | TGTGCCAGCAGCCTCGGACAGACGGGCGAGCAGTACTTC | CASSLGQTGEQYF
. | TRBJ2-1 | . | TRBV4-3 | TGCGCCAGCAGCTTCGAGCGGGCCCGATACAATGAGCAGTTCTTC | CASSFERARYNEQFF
. | TRBJ2-1 | TRBD2 | TRBV20-1 | TGCAGTGCTAGCCGACTAGCGGGAATCTACAATGAGCAGTTCTTC | CSASRLAGIYNEQFF
few | TRBJ2-5 | . | TRBV27 | TGTGCCAGCAGTTTATCCCCTGACCAAGAGACCCAGTACTTC | CASSLSPDQETQYF
few | TRBJ2-3 | . | TRBV3-1 | TGTGCCAGCAGCCAGAGGACAGATGGCTTCAGAGGGACGCAGTATTTT | CASSQRTDGFRGTQYF
few | TRBJ1-1 | TRBD1 | TRBV20-1 | TGCAGTGCTAGAGAGGACAGGTTGAACACTGAAGCTTTCTTT | CSAREDRLNTEAFF
. | TRBJ1-1 | . | TRBV20-1 | TGCAGTGCTGCACGTGGGGCGATGAACACTGAAGCTTTCTTT | CSAARGAMNTEAFF
. | TRBJ2-7 | . | TRBV12-3/TRBV12-4 | TGTGCCAGCAGCCTCAGCATTCCCTACGAGCAGTACTTC | CASSLSIPYEQYF
few | TRBJ2-5 | TRBD2 | TRBV20-1 | TGCAGTGCTCCAAGCGGGGGAGTCGGGGAGACCCAGTACTTC | CSAPSGGVGETQYF
. | TRBJ1-2 | . | TRBV7-2 | TGTGCCAGCAGCTTAACGCCGGCTGGCTACACCTTC | CASSLTPAGYTF
. | TRBJ2-1 | TRBD2 | TRBV11-2 | TGTGCCAGCAGCTCTATTCTAGCGGACCAGTTCTTC | CASSSILADQFF
. | TRBJ1-1 | TRBD1 | TRBV7-9 | TGTGCCAGCAGCCCTCAAGGGACAGGCAAGAACACTGAAGCTTTCTTT | CASSPQGTGKNTEAFF
. | TRBJ2-4 | TRBD2 | TRBV4-3 | TGCGCCAGCAGCCAAGACCTAGCGGGACCCCTAGCCAAAAACATTCAGTACTTC | CASSQDLAGPLAKNIQYF
few | TRBJ2-7 | TRBD2 | TRBV7-9 | TGTGCCAGCAGCTCCGGGACTAGTCTCCACGAGCAGCACTTC | CASSSGTSLHEQHF
. | TRBJ1-6 | . | TRBV28 | TGTGCCAGCAGTCCCCGGACATATTCACCCCTCCACTTT | CASSPRTYSPLHF
. | TRBJ2-3 | . | TRBV6-1 | TGTGCCAGCAGTGTTAGTAGTCTGGCTAGCACAGATACGCAGTATTTT | CASSVSSLASTDTQYF
once | TRBJ2-7 | . | TRBV29-1 | TGCAGCGTTGAAGGAGGGAACTCCTACGAGCAGTACTTC | CSVEGGNSYEQYF
many | TRBJ2-1 | . | TRBV7-9 | TGCGCCAGCAGCCTTCAGGGGAATGAGCAGTTCTTC | CASSLQGNEQFF
. | TRBJ1-1 | . | TRBV5-1 | TGCGCCAGCAGCCTCACCGCCTCGACAGTAGACACTGAAGCTTTCTTT | CASSLTASTVDTEAFF
. | TRBJ2-1 | . | TRBV20-1 | TGCAGTGCTAGAGGGGACAAATTCAATGAGCAGTTCTTC | CSARGDKFNEQFF
. | TRBJ1-2 | . | TRBV12-3/TRBV12-4 | TGTGCCAGCAGCTCCGGATGGGATGGCTACACCTTC | CASSSGWDGYTF
. | TRBJ2-5 | TRBD1 | TRBV11-2 | TGTGCCAGCAGCTTCACCGGGACAGCCCAAGAGACCCAGTACTTC | CASSFTGTAQETQYF
once | TRBJ1-4 | . | TRBV7-9 | TGTGCCAGCAGCTCTTTTGCAACTAATGAAAAACTGTTTTTT | CASSSFATNEKLFF
few | TRBJ1-5 | . | TRBV21-1 | TGTGCCAGCAGCAAAGAAACAGGGGGCAATCAGCCCCAGCATTTT | CASSKETGGNQPQHF
many | TRBJ2-3 | TRBD2 | TRBV4-1 | TGCGCCAGCAGCCAAGTGTTGGCTAGCGGCCCCACAGATACGCAGTATTTT | CASSQVLASGPTDTQYF
. | TRBJ2-2 | . | TRBV27 | TGTGCCAGCAGTTTGGAACTAGCTGGCACCGGGGAGCTGTTTTTT | CASSLELAGTGELFF
few | TRBJ2-1 | TRBD1 | TRBV10-3 | TGTGCCATCAGTTGGACAGGGTTCTCCTACAATGAGCAGTTCTTC | CAISWTGFSYNEQFF
. | TRBJ1-2 | . | TRBV12-3/TRBV12-4 | TGTGCCAGCAGAGCCGCCTCGGGTCGATATGGCTACACCTTC | CASRAASGRYGYTF
. | TRBJ1-2 | TRBD1 | TRBV3-1 | TGTGCCAGCAGTCAACAGGGGGCCCTTCTAGGCTACACCTTC | CASSQQGALLGYTF
few | TRBJ2-3 | TRBD2 | TRBV28 | TGTGCCAGCAGCGTGGGGGGACTAGCGGGAGACGATACGCAGTATTTT | CASSVGGLAGDDTQYF